A single T cell receptor beta chain is shown here with its context. Its antigen is unidentified. Method: immunoSEQ multiplex PCR; TCRdb's copy keeps in-frame clones and lacks some. This repertoire includes 22,000 or so clones. This specimen comes from a study of T cells in women clearing cervical HPV infection. Study background: Cases' blood sampling followed lesion detection by median roughly five months (90 to 200).

Each participant carried one incident cervical HPV16 infection only. Study-wide results and caveats: Associations may precede or follow infection; HPV-specific or memory T cells were not isolated.

The clonotype was recovered from a woman between 18 and 75 years old with a cervical HPV16 infection that either progressed to CIN3+ or cleared (not recorded which). Material: blood buffy coat.

Incomplete CDR3 DNA: TGTGCCAGTAAGGAGCGGGCTAGCGGGATCACTTCCTACGAG. This gives the protein CASKERASGITSYE. The complete CDR3 sequence is CASKERASGITSYEQYF. The chain joins TRBV19 to TRBJ2-7; 9 bases line up with TRBD2. The read terminates 3 residues ahead of where the CDR3 ends, so the germline J gene completes it. The CDR3 has 17 amino acids. Germline values: CDR1 LNHDA, CDR2 SQIVND (reference sequence). The V segment lost 7 bases and the J segment 1 base; nucleotides outside the gene matches: 14.